This T cell receptor beta chain was sequenced during a study of blood T cell repertoires in COVID-19. In germline, CDR1 is SGDLS, CDR2 YYNGEE. The trim removed 4 bases at V and 6 bases at J, leaving 14 bases unmatched. This CDR3 spans 16 amino acids. The table came from immunoSEQ multiplex PCR; TCRdb's copy has only in-frame clones and leaves some out. The sample records approximately 240,000 clones, around 90% being singletons. Recruits, aged about 18 to 95 years, lived in 20 to 30 US areas. The clonotype comes from a woman younger than 45 with acute COVID-19. This chain connects TRBV9 to TRBJ2-3; 7 nucleotides align to TRBD1. What was sequenced was PBMCs or T cells enriched from blood (not recorded which). The CDR3: CASSLRQGFPSDTQYF. The DNA of the CDR3 is TGTGCCAGCAGCCTGAGACAGGGCTTCCCCTCGGATACGCAGTATTTT.